The TCR beta chain described here comes from a study of shared clonotypes between healthy human individuals. Study-level background: Three CD4 naive, three CD4 memory, two CD8 naive and one CD8 memory plate were used per donor. Overall study findings and caveats: Naive subsets usually exceeded memory subsets in estimated richness.

TCRdb's copy holds only in-frame clones and misses some; the assay was immunoSEQ multiplex PCR. This sample has about 590,000 clones, with about 95% found just once. This clone has a single count. Its matching antigen is unknown. Selected positively for CCR7 and CD45RO-negative, naive CD8 cells excluded terminally differentiated effector memory CD45RA+ cells. J was trimmed by 6 bases and V by 4 bases; bases with no gene match: 16. This CDR3 has 19 amino acids. Germline CDR1 SGHDN, CDR2 FVKESK. The receptor's source is a young woman in good health. Material for sequencing was naive CD8+ T cells sorted from blood. This sequence joins TRBV14 and TRBJ2-1, with TRBD2 matching 12 bases. The chain's CDR3 is CASSPPLGTSGRVGNEQFF. The CDR3 coding sequence is TGTGCCAGCAGCCCACCGCTGGGGACTAGCGGGCGAGTGGGCAATGAGCAGTTCTTC.